The 18 T cell receptor beta chains presented below share a single source sample, sequenced in a study of shared clonotypes between healthy human individuals. The data were produced by immunoSEQ multiplex PCR, yet TCRdb's version contains in-frame clones alone and is incomplete. The sample contains roughly 1,100,000 clones, about 76% of which appear only once. Sequenced material: memory CD4+ T cells sorted from blood. The sample's subset: CD45RA-negative fraction. These TCRs come from a man aged 18-30 years in good health.

CDR3 coding DNA: TGTGCCATCTCACAGGCCCTTAACACAGATACGCAGTATTTT. Its protein is CAISQALNTDTQYF. This chain links TRBV10-3 with TRBJ2-3, with D possibly being TRBD1 (5 bases). This CDR3 is built from 14 residues. Germline CDR1 reads ENHRY; CDR2 reads SYGVKD. The V end was cut by 8 bases, the J end by 2 bases, with 14 bases between.

The chain couples TRBV19 to TRBJ1-4; D uncertain. V was clipped by 5 bases and J by 14 bases, with 15 bases between them. The CDR3 has 12 residues. CDR1 is LNHDA, CDR2 SQIVND, per germline (reference sequence). The CDR3 reads CASSGGMKILFF. The CDR3 DNA sequence: TGTGCCAGTAGTGGCGGGATGAAAATTCTGTTTTTT.

This clone is a singleton in its sample. The V call is TRBV5-1, the J call TRBJ2-2, with a weak D call TRBD2 (6 bases). Per the germline V gene, CDR1 is SGHRS and CDR2 is YFSETQ. Deletions cut 2 bases from V and 7 bases from J, with 12 bases between. The CDR3 is 14 amino acids. The CDR3 DNA reads TGCGCCAGCAGCTTATACGGGAGTGGCGGGGAGCTGTTTTTT. Residues: CASSLYGSGGELFF. Based on the CDR3 plus reference TRBV5-1 and TRBJ2-2, the full variable domain is KAGVTQTPRYLIKTRGQQVTLSCSPISGHRSVSWYQQTPGQGLQFLFEYFSETQRNKGNFPGRFSGRQFSNSRSEMNVSTLELGDSALYLCASSLYGSGGELFFGEGSRLTVL.

The J gene is TRBJ2-7, the V gene TRBV28; 7 bases are shared with TRBD1. V gave up 5 bases and J gave up 3 bases; unmatched junction bases: 16. This CDR3 is 17 amino acids long. The germline V gene encodes CDR1 MDHEN and CDR2 SYDVKM. CDR3 DNA sequence: TGTGCCAGCAGTCCGAACGCCTTGGGACAGATATACTACGAGCAGTACTTC. This encodes CASSPNALGQIYYEQYF. The full variable domain, in which reference TRBV28 and TRBJ2-7 provide the parts outside the CDR3, is DVKVTQSSRYLVKRTGEKVFLECVQDMDHENMFWYRQDPGLGLRLIYFSYDVKMKEKGDIPEGYSVSREKKERFSLILESASTNQTSMYLCASSPNALGQIYYEQYFGPGTRLTVT.

The chain uses TRBV2 and TRBJ2-1; 10 positions agree with TRBD1. The V segment lost 4 bases and the J segment 8 bases; nucleotides outside the gene matches: 8. Germline V gives CDR1 SNHLY, CDR2 FYNNEI. The CDR3 sequence is 15 residues long. The CDR3 reads CASSVGQGGIHEQFF. CDR3 DNA sequence: TGTGCCAGCAGTGTAGGACAGGGGGGTATCCATGAGCAGTTCTTC.

Here the CDR3 DNA reads TGTGCCAGCAGTTACCGGCCCGCAACTAATGAAAAACTGTTTTTT. Translation gives CASSYRPATNEKLFF. The chain carries TRBV6-5 and TRBJ1-4; D not resolved. The CDR3 spans 15 residues. The V and J ends lost 2 bases and 0 bases respectively, with 7 bases between them. Germline assignment: CDR1 MNHEY and CDR2 SVGAGI.

The CDR3 protein is CASSVDQNYGYTF. CDR3 nucleotides: TGTGCCAGCAGCGTAGATCAGAACTATGGCTACACCTTC. This sequence joins TRBV9 and TRBJ1-2, with no clear D. Germline-derived CDR1 and CDR2 are SGDLS and YYNGEE. The CDR3 length is 13 residues. V lost 0 bases and J 2 bases, leaving 5 bases between the germline ends.

The chain uses TRBV5-5 and TRBJ2-1; 8 bases line up with TRBD2. CDR3 length: 15 residues. The J segment lost 4 bases and the V segment lost 4 bases, leaving 7 bases of the junction unmatched. Per the germline V gene, CDR1 is SGHKS and CDR2 is YYEKEE (reference sequence). The CDR3 nucleotides are TGTGCCAGCAGCCCCGGGCTAGCGGGTTACAATGAGCAGTTCTTC. Translation: CASSPGLAGYNEQFF. Full variable domain (rest looked up from reference TRBV5-5 and TRBJ2-1): DAGVTQSPTHLIKTRGQQVTLRCSPISGHKSVSWYQQVLGQGPQFIFQYYEKEERGRGNFPDRFSARQFPNYSSELNVNALLLGDSALYLCASSPGLAGYNEQFFGPGTRLTVL.

CDR3 in amino acids: CASSTGLAQFF. CDR3 nucleotides: TGTGCCAGCAGTACCGGACTAGCCCAGTTCTTC. This sequence joins TRBV2 and TRBJ2-1; 8 bases agree with TRBD2. V lost 5 bases to trimming and J lost 13 bases; unmatched junction nucleotides: 4. The CDR3 spans 11 residues. From germline, CDR1 is SNHLY and CDR2 FYNNEI.

This sequence joins TRBV6-5 and TRBJ2-7, with 11 bases aligning to TRBD1. CDR3 size: 15 residues. J gave up 0 bases and V 6 bases, and 4 bases lay outside the gene matches. Germline CDR1 and CDR2: MNHEY and SVGAGI. Here the CDR3 DNA reads TGTGCCAGCAGCCCGGACAGGGGGCACTCCTACGAGCAGTACTTC. The encoded protein is CASSPDRGHSYEQYF.

This rearrangement joins TRBV5-1 to TRBJ2-1, with 10 bases that match TRBD2. Germline CDR1 SGHRS, CDR2 YFSETQ. This CDR3 contains 16 residues. Trimming cost V 4 bases and J 9 bases; bases outside gene matches: 13. The CDR3 is CASSPRGLAGDVEQFF. DNA of the CDR3: TGCGCCAGCAGCCCAAGGGGCCTAGCGGGAGATGTTGAGCAGTTCTTC.

J is TRBJ2-7 and V is TRBV2; D is unresolved. CDR1 SNHLY and CDR2 FYNNEI come from the germline V gene. Trimming cost V 3 bases and J 7 bases, with 4 bases left between them. The CDR3 is 10 amino acids. The CDR3 is CASSDGEQYF. The CDR3 coding sequence is TGTGCCAGCAGTGACGGAGAGCAGTACTTC.

The chain joins TRBV19 to TRBJ2-3; D is undetermined. There are 13 residues in the CDR3. The V gene's germline CDR1 is LNHDA and CDR2 SQIVND (reference sequence). The V end was cut by 4 bases, the J end by 0 bases, with 5 bases between. CDR3 region: CASSSFSTDTQYF. CDR3 DNA sequence: TGTGCCAGTAGTAGTTTTAGCACAGATACGCAGTATTTT.

This clone was observed many times. The rearrangement uses TRBV6-4 and TRBJ2-2, with D tentatively TRBD1 (5 bases). The V end lost 4 bases, the J end lost 1 base, and 10 bases lay between the germline ends. The germline V gene encodes CDR1 MRHNA and CDR2 SNTAGT. CDR3 length equals 15 residues. The CDR3 nucleotides read TGTGCCAGCAGTGTACAGGAAGGGAACACCGGGGAGCTGTTTTTT. Protein product: CASSVQEGNTGELFF.

V and J are TRBV6-5 and TRBJ1-1, with TRBD1 as a possible D gene (6 bases). Between the trimmed V and J ends, which lost 2 bases and 2 bases, there was a span of 15 bases. The CDR3 contains 16 residues. Germline assignment: CDR1 MNHEY and CDR2 SVGAGI. The CDR3 DNA sequence: TGTGCCAGCAGTTACAACAGTCCGGGGGCTAACACTGAAGCTTTCTTT. Amino acid sequence: CASSYNSPGANTEAFF.

The sample holds one count of this clone. This chain uses TRBV18 with TRBJ1-4, with D unclear. Germline assignment: CDR1 KGHSH and CDR2 LQKENI. V was cut by 9 bases and J by 5 bases, with 16 bases left in between. This CDR3 contains 14 residues. This chain's CDR3 is CASSKRVLNEKLFF. CDR3 bases: TGTGCCAGTTCAAAGCGGGTATTAAATGAAAAACTGTTTTTT.

J is TRBJ2-1 and V is TRBV11-2; no clear D gene. Germline CDR1 and CDR2: SGHAT and FQNNGV. Trimming stripped 4 bases from V and 5 bases from J, with 15 bases between. The CDR3 sequence is 15 residues long. The CDR3 coding sequence is TGTGCCAGCAGCTCCGCGTTCCGTCTTGACAATGAGCAGTTCTTC. This translates into CASSSAFRLDNEQFF.

The genes are TRBV7-2 and TRBJ1-2; the D is unclear. Between the trimmed V and J ends, which lost 1 base and 8 bases, there was a span of 23 bases. CDR1 is SGHTA, CDR2 FQGNSA, per germline. CDR3 length: 17 amino acids. The CDR3 DNA follows: TGTGCCAGCAGCTTAGGTGGATCGGGGAGGAGGAGGGAAGGCTACACCTTC. Translated: CASSLGGSGRRREGYTF.